Below, 7 T cell receptor beta chains from the same sample are listed, as sequenced in a study of cytomegalovirus exposure and HLA in healthy donors. 60 Vbeta and 13 Jbeta primers were used in PCR. Repertoires were generated with immunoSEQ multiplex PCR, while TCRdb's copy carries only in-frame clones and drops some. The sample holds 150,000 to 200,000 clones, about 75% seen once. Specimen: PBMCs. These receptors were taken from a female donor in good health and CMV-seronegative.

The chain employs TRBV29-1 and TRBJ2-1; 11 nucleotides match TRBD2. The CDR3 spans 13 residues. V trimming: 5 bases; J trimming: 7 bases; junction bases outside the gene matches: 4. Germline CDR1 and CDR2: SQVTM and ANQGSEA. The DNA of the CDR3 is TGCAGCGTTACTAGCGGGAGTAGAAATGAGCAGTTCTTC. Translation gives CSVTSGSRNEQFF.

This clone came up a few times. This chain connects TRBV5-1 to TRBJ2-1, with D perhaps TRBD2 (6 bases). CDR1 is SGHRS, CDR2 YFSETQ, per germline. The CDR3 has 15 amino acids. With 0 bases removed from V and 12 bases from J, the gap between germline ends came to 19 bases. The CDR3 bases are TGCGCCAGCAGCTTGGAGGGACTGGCTGAAGGGAGGCAGTTCTTC. As protein: CASSLEGLAEGRQFF.

This chain uses TRBV19 with TRBJ1-5; 7 positions match TRBD1. The V gene's germline CDR1 is LNHDA and CDR2 SQIVND (reference sequence). V dropped 7 bases and J dropped 1; count of bases not matched to a gene: 4. This CDR3 is 14 amino acids long. CDR3 DNA sequence: TGTGCCAGTACCGACAGGGCCAGCAATCAGCCCCAGCATTTT. Encoded protein: CASTDRASNQPQHF.

J is TRBJ1-2 and V is TRBV5-1; D gene unclear. V was pared by 0 bases and J by 0 bases, with 6 bases between. Germline V gene lookup returns CDR1 SGHRS and CDR2 YFSETQ. This CDR3 region has 14 residues. DNA of the CDR3: TGCGCCAGCAGCTTGGAAAGCCCTAACTATGGCTACACCTTC. Its protein product is CASSLESPNYGYTF.

V gene TRBV7-9 combines with J gene TRBJ1-3; 7 nucleotides agree with TRBD1. CDR3 length: 16 amino acids. With V trimmed by 2 bases and J by 1 base, 5 bases remained unmatched. Germline V CDR1 and CDR2: SEHNR, FQNEAQ (reference sequence). The CDR3, as DNA: TGTGCCAGCAGCTTACCGTCGACAGGGTCTGGAAACACCATATATTTT. Its translation is CASSLPSTGSGNTIYF.

The chain joins TRBV5-1 to TRBJ2-7; TRBD2 matches at 10 bases. The CDR3 runs to 13 residues. Germline V lookup: CDR1 SGHRS, CDR2 YFSETQ. V lost 4 bases, J lost 5 bases, and 3 bases stayed unmatched. The CDR3 coding sequence is TGCGCCAGCAGCCCTAGCGGGAGAGACGAGCAGTACTTC. This translates into CASSPSGRDEQYF.

The rearrangement uses TRBV19 and TRBJ1-5; D not certain. Between the trimmed V and J ends, which lost 2 bases and 3 bases, there was a span of 8 bases. The CDR3 runs 14 residues. From germline, CDR1 is LNHDA and CDR2 SQIVND (reference sequence). The DNA of the CDR3 is TGTGCCAGTAGTATAAGGACTGACAATCAGCCCCAGCATTTT. Its protein is CASSIRTDNQPQHF.